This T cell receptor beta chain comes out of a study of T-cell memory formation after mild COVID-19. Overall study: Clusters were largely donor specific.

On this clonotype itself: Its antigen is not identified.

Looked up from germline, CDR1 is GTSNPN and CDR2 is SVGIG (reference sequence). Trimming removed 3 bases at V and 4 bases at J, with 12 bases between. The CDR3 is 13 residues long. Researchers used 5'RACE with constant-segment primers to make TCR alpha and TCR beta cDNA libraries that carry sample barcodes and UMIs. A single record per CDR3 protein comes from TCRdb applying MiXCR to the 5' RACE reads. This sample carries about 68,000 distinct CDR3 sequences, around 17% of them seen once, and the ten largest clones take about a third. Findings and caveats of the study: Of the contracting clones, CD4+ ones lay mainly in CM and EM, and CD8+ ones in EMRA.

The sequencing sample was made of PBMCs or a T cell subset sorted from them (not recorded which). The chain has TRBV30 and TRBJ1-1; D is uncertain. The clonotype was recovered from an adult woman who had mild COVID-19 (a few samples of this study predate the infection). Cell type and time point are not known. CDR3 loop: CAWRVGQSTEAFF. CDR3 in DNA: TGTGCCTGGAGGGTCGGGCAGAGCACTGAAGCTTTCTTT.